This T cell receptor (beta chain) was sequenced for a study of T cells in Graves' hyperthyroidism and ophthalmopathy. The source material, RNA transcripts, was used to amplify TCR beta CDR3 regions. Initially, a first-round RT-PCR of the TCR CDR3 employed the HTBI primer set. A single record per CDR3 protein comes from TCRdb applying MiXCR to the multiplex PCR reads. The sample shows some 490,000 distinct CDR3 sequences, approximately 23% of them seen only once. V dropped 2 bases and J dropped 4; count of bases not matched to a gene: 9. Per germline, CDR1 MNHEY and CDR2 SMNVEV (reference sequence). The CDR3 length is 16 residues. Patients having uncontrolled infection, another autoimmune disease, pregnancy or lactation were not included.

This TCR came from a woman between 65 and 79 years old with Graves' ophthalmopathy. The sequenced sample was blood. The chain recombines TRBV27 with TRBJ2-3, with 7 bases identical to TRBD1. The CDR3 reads CASSLRGGRLADTQYF. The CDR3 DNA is TGTGCCAGCAGTTTAAGAGGGGGCCGGTTAGCAGATACGCAGTATTTT.